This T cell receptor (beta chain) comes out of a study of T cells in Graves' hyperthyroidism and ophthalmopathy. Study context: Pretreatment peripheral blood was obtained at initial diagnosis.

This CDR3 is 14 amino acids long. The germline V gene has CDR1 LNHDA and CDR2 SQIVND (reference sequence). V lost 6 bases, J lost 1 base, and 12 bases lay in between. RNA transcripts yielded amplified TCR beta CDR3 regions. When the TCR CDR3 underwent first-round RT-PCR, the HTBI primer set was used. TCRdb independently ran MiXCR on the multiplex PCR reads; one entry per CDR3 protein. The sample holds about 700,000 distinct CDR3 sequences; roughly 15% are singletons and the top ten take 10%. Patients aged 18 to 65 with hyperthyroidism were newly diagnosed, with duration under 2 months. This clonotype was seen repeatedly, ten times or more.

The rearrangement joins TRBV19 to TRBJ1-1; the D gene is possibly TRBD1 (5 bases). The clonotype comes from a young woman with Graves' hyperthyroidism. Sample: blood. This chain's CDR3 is CASSLQEGNTEAFF. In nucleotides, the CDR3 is TGTGCCAGTAGCCTACAGGAAGGGAACACTGAAGCTTTCTTT.